The 14 T cell receptor beta chains below come from one sample, sequenced in a study of blood T cells in healthy people across ages. Through a sample-barcoded 5' primer and a J-beta primer mix, a second PCR was run for roughly 6 to 11 cycles. TCRdb re-analysed the 5' RACE reads in MiXCR, keeping a single row per CDR3 protein. The table shows almost 1 million distinct CDR3 sequences, with roughly half occurring only once. Specimen: blood. The receptor set was obtained from a woman aged 55 to 70 in good health.

A few counts support this clonotype. The CDR3 DNA reads TGCAGTGCTAGACCCCGGGATCGATACAATGAGCAGTTCTTC. Its translation is CSARPRDRYNEQFF. The rearrangement links TRBV20-1 to TRBJ2-1, with D possibly matching TRBD2 (5 bases). CDR1 and CDR2 (germline): DFQATT, SNEGSKA (reference sequence). This CDR3 is built from 14 residues. Between the trimmed V and J ends, which lost 2 bases and 4 bases, there was a span of 12 bases.

V is TRBV5-1 and J is TRBJ2-1; 9 bases agree with TRBD2. Germline-derived CDR1 and CDR2 are SGHRS and YFSETQ. The junction had 20 bases not matched to a gene; V was cut back by 0 bases and J by 4 bases. The CDR3 totals 21 residues. The CDR3 nucleotides read TGCGCCAGCAGCTTGGCCCGGTGGCGGGAGGGCCCCAACGAGATGTACAATGAGCAGTTCTTC. Translating gives CASSLARWREGPNEMYNEQFF.

A few counts support this clonotype. The chain has TRBV10-3 and TRBJ2-7, with 8 bases aligning to TRBD1. The V and J ends lost 4 bases and 3 bases, in that order; junction bases with no gene match: 5. This CDR3 is 14 amino acids long. CDR1 and CDR2 from the germline V gene are ENHRY and SYGVKD. The CDR3, as DNA: TGTGCCATCAGTGGGGGACAGGCTTACTACGAGCAGTACTTC. Translation: CAISGGQAYYEQYF.

V and J are TRBV24-1 and TRBJ2-3; 12 bases align to TRBD2. There are 18 residues in the CDR3. Germline lookup yields CDR1 KGHDR and CDR2 SFDVKD. The trim removed 6 bases at V and 5 bases at J, leaving 14 bases unmatched. The CDR3 is CATSPSRLAGVVLDTQYF. The CDR3 bases are TGTGCCACCAGTCCCTCCCGACTAGCGGGAGTCGTTTTAGATACGCAGTATTTT.

The genes are TRBV7-9 and TRBJ1-2; 7 nucleotides align to TRBD1. Trimming removed 5 bases from V and 8 bases from J; junction bases left unmatched: 8. The CDR3 consists of 13 residues. Germline V gives CDR1 SEHNR, CDR2 FQNEAQ (reference sequence). CDR3 residues: CASSPPGQVGYTF. The CDR3 DNA reads TGTGCCAGCAGCCCCCCCGGACAGGTGGGCTACACCTTC.

As to this clonotype: A much bigger clone sits one base away, suggesting this may be a read error. V and J are TRBV7-9 and TRBJ2-5, with D unclear. Germline V gene sequence: CDR1 SEHNR, CDR2 FQNEAQ (reference sequence). The V gene lost 2 bases and the J gene lost 11 bases, with 9 bases spanning the gap. The CDR3 totals 11 residues. The CDR3 loop reads CASSLSEWQYF. CDR3 coding DNA: TGTGCCAGCAGCTTATCAGAATGGCAGTACTTC.

The V call is TRBV3-1, the J call TRBJ2-7, with 8 nucleotides matching TRBD2. CDR1 LGHDT and CDR2 YNNKEL come from the germline V gene (reference sequence). The CDR3 is 15 residues long. Trimming removed 1 base from V and 3 bases from J; junction bases left unmatched: 5. The CDR3 nucleotides read TGTGCCAGCAGCCAAGGAGCGGGAGAGGTCTACGAGCAGTACTTC. It translates to CASSQGAGEVYEQYF.

Only a few counts were recorded for this clonotype. The chain combines TRBV7-2 with TRBJ2-4; the D is unclear. Trimming took off 0 bases at V and 5 bases at J, with 14 bases between the two ends. There are 16 residues in the CDR3. In germline, CDR1 is SGHTA, CDR2 FQGNSA. The CDR3 nucleotides read TGTGCCAGCAGCTTAGCAGTCGGAGCGAGCCAAAACATTCAGTACTTC. Translation gives CASSLAVGASQNIQYF.

The CDR3 bases are TGTGCCAGCAGTGAACTACCGGGAGCGAGCTCCTACGAGCAGTACTTC. This translates into CASSELPGASSYEQYF. The rearrangement links TRBV2 to TRBJ2-7; possibly TRBD2 for D (6 bases). The CDR3 length is 16 residues. Germline lookup yields CDR1 SNHLY and CDR2 FYNNEI. V lost 2 bases and J 0 bases, leaving 14 bases between the germline ends.

A word on this clonotype: A much larger clone differs by one base, so this may be a read error. The V gene is TRBV7-2, the J gene TRBJ1-1; D may be TRBD1 (5 bases). Germline V gene data show CDR1 as SGHTA and CDR2 as FQGNSA. The V gene lost 5 bases and the J gene lost 5 bases, with 12 bases spanning the gap. This CDR3 comprises 13 residues. CDR3 bases: TGTGCCAGCAGCGGAATCAGGGTAACTGAAGCTTTCTTT. Its protein product is CASSGIRVTEAFF.

This clonotype was detected only a few times. This chain connects TRBV12-3 or TRBV12-4 to TRBJ2-1; 11 bases match TRBD2. Trimming took 4 bases from V and 2 from J; bases not matched to a gene: 7. The CDR3 sequence is 17 residues long. The CDR3 loop is CASSSRGLAAPYNEQFF. CDR3 coding DNA: TGTGCCAGCAGTTCGAGGGGACTAGCGGCTCCCTACAATGAGCAGTTCTTC.

A few counts support this clonotype. V gene TRBV7-6 combines with J gene TRBJ2-1; TRBD2 is a possible D gene (6 bases). CDR1 SGHVS and CDR2 FNYEAQ come from the germline V gene. The V and J ends lost 1 base and 3 bases respectively, with 13 bases between them. The CDR3 has 16 residues. The CDR3 protein is CASSLDGTRGYNEQFF. The CDR3 coding sequence is TGTGCCAGCAGCTTAGACGGGACTCGGGGCTACAATGAGCAGTTCTTC.

This sequence joins TRBV25-1 and TRBJ2-3, with 16 bases identical to TRBD2. There are 16 residues in the CDR3. The germline CDR1 and CDR2 sequences are MGHDK and SYGVNS. The V and J ends lost 4 bases and 3 bases, in that order; junction bases with no gene match: 1. CDR3 DNA sequence: TGTGCCAGCAGTGCGGGACTAGCGGGAGGGACAGATACGCAGTATTTT. As protein: CASSAGLAGGTDTQYF.

The rearrangement links TRBV20-1 to TRBJ2-1, with 10 nucleotides matching TRBD1. The CDR3 is made up of 16 amino acids. Germline CDR1 is DFQATT and CDR2 is SNEGSKA (reference sequence). Losses at the gene ends were 2 bases for V and 10 bases for J; bases not matched to a gene: 14. CDR3 DNA: TGCAGTGCTAGACGTCCCCACCCGGGACAGGGGATCGAGCAGTTCTTC. Translating gives CSARRPHPGQGIEQFF.